A selection of T cell receptor beta chains follows, all from one sample in a study of T cell clones after liver transplantation. The assay was immunoSEQ multiplex PCR, and TCRdb's table has in-frame clones only and misses some. The table includes 9,200 or so clones, around 80% detected once. The sample consisted of CD8+ T cells from blood, taken at the 22-month timepoint. All receptors derive from a human patient who received a liver transplant. Some T cells may be graft donor cells. Both conserved end residues are part of each CDR3. Size is omitted from some rows. Given values are once, few, many or a class for expanded clones.

J	V	size	CDR3
TRBJ2-7	TRBV28	once	CASSLEKGRTYYEQYF
TRBJ2-7	TRBV2	-	CASSATASGVYEQYF
TRBJ2-5	TRBV14	-	CASSSSWDRPQETQYF
TRBJ2-7	TRBV7-2	-	CASSCVQGYEQYF
TRBJ2-3	TRBV21-1	-	CASSGRDRGMWTDTQYF
TRBJ1-5	TRBV6-6	-	CASSPSDLNQPQHF
TRBJ2-2	TRBV6-1	-	CASSEGLAGGAWAGELFF
TRBJ2-5	TRBV2	-	CASSLRTVQETQYF
TRBJ1-4	TRBV5-1	-	CASSVRGTATNEKLFF
TRBJ1-2	TRBV29-1	-	CSVPSNYGYTF
TRBJ2-1	TRBV9	-	CASSVAGNEQFF
TRBJ2-1	TRBV19	-	CASQDRLFYNEQFF
TRBJ2-3	TRBV27	-	CASSKGQGSGDTQYF
TRBJ2-1	TRBV29-1	-	CSVATSGYNEQFF
TRBJ1-2	TRBV10-2	-	CASREGLGVGYTF
TRBJ2-2	TRBV28	-	CASSFWGQENTGELFF
TRBJ1-5	TRBV9	-	CASSVEGSGDQPQHF
TRBJ2-1	TRBV27	few	CASRPTGLANNEQFF
TRBJ1-2	TRBV2	few	CASSDPNQENYGYTF
TRBJ1-1	TRBV28	-	CASSSGHLNTEAFF
TRBJ2-2	TRBV27	-	CASSFVPTGELFF
TRBJ2-3	TRBV13	-	CASRFPQGGPSTDTQYF
TRBJ2-2	TRBV27	-	CASSGDRGYSNTGELFF
TRBJ2-3	TRBV30	-	CAWSWARRDTQYF
TRBJ2-3	TRBV7-9	-	CASSLSSYTQYF
TRBJ1-2	TRBV1	-	CTRTGNYGYTF
TRBJ1-5	TRBV19	few	CASSPRGGDNQPQHF
TRBJ2-3	TRBV7-2	-	CASSLRYPTGDTDTQYF
TRBJ2-3	TRBV5-4	-	CASSLLAGGAQDTQYF
TRBJ2-3	TRBV11-2	-	CATNQGGGRLEGDTQYF
TRBJ1-2	TRBV4-1	-	CASSHSNSANYGYTF
TRBJ2-1	TRBV9	-	CASSVGLAGGHYNEQFF
TRBJ2-3	TRBV5-1	-	CASSFRDPSSDTQYF
TRBJ2-7	TRBV29-1	few	CSVEGQGSSYEQYF
TRBJ2-7	TRBV30	-	CAWSVIPGDEQYF
TRBJ2-1	TRBV6-6	-	CASSIMWDEQFF
TRBJ1-2	TRBV5-4	-	CASSLQGTVYGYTF
TRBJ2-7	TRBV11-2	few	CASSLAAYEQYF
TRBJ1-1	TRBV9	-	CASSVTGAMNTEAFF
TRBJ2-2	TRBV27	-	CASSQGPDTGELFF